These T cell receptor beta chains were read from a single sample in a study of cytomegalovirus exposure and HLA in healthy donors. Assay: immunoSEQ multiplex PCR; the TCRdb copy retains only in-frame clones and omits some. The sample shows approximately 160,000 clones, 77% of them seen only once. Sequenced input: PBMCs. These receptors were obtained from a woman in her 30s in good health and CMV-seropositive. CDR3s include the opening cysteine and the closing phenylalanine or tryptophan. The D gene is left open where the match is weak. Not all rows give a size; the values are once, few, many and, for expanded clones, a class.

clone_size | d_call | cdr3_length | j_call | v_call | cdr3_aa | cdr3_nt
NA | TRBD2 | 12 | TRBJ2-7 | TRBV6-1 | CASRGGVSEQYF | TGTGCCAGCAGGGGAGGGGTTAGCGAGCAGTACTTC
NA | NA | 15 | TRBJ2-1 | TRBV5-6 | CASSSGGLVYNEQFF | TGTGCCAGCAGCTCCGGGGGGCTAGTCTACAATGAGCAGTTCTTC
NA | TRBD2 | 15 | TRBJ2-7 | TRBV6-5 | CASSYETSGSYEQYF | TGTGCCAGCAGTTACGAAACTAGCGGATCCTACGAGCAGTACTTC
NA | TRBD1 | 14 | TRBJ1-1 | TRBV11-2 | CASSLVGQNLEAFF | TGTGCCAGCAGCTTAGTGGGACAGAACCTTGAAGCTTTCTTT
NA | NA | 15 | TRBJ1-2 | TRBV5-6 | CASSFLTGDNYGYTF | TGTGCCAGCAGCTTTCTTACAGGAGATAACTATGGCTACACCTTC
NA | NA | 15 | TRBJ1-5 | TRBV15 | CATSIPGGGSQPQHF | TGTGCCACCAGCATTCCCGGGGGTGGTAGTCAGCCCCAGCATTTT
NA | TRBD1 | 16 | TRBJ2-5 | TRBV5-1 | CASSFNTLTGLETQYF | TGCGCCAGCAGCTTTAACACCCTGACAGGGTTGGAGACCCAGTACTTC
NA | NA | 13 | TRBJ1-5 | TRBV28 | CASSSRQNQPQHF | TGTGCCAGCAGTTCTCGACAGAATCAGCCCCAGCATTTT
NA | TRBD1 | 14 | TRBJ2-3 | TRBV7-3 | CASRTGGSTDTQYF | TGTGCCAGCAGAACAGGGGGGAGCACAGATACGCAGTATTTT
NA | NA | 15 | TRBJ1-1 | TRBV30 | CAWSPTTRASPEAFF | TGTGCCTGGAGTCCGACAACTCGAGCCAGCCCTGAAGCTTTCTTT
NA | NA | 14 | TRBJ2-7 | TRBV7-2 | CASSLRRGRYEQYF | TGTGCCAGCAGCTTGCGCAGGGGCCGCTACGAGCAGTACTTC
NA | TRBD1 | 15 | TRBJ2-5 | TRBV5-3 | CARSWDRTGQETQYF | TGTGCCAGAAGCTGGGATAGGACAGGGCAAGAGACCCAGTACTTC
NA | NA | 13 | TRBJ1-1 | TRBV9 | CASSANRNTEAFF | TGTGCCAGCAGCGCTAACAGGAACACTGAAGCTTTCTTT
NA | NA | 14 | TRBJ2-2 | TRBV27 | CASSPGGNTGELFF | TGTGCCAGCAGCCCCGGAGGGAACACCGGGGAGCTGTTTTTT
once | TRBD2 | 16 | TRBJ2-7 | TRBV19 | CASSMVTSGATYEQYF | TGTGCCAGTAGTATGGTTACTAGCGGGGCCACTTACGAGCAGTACTTC
NA | NA | 15 | TRBJ2-1 | TRBV7-6 | CASSLTPASYNEQFF | TGTGCCAGCAGCTTGACTCCTGCATCCTACAATGAGCAGTTCTTC
NA | NA | 15 | TRBJ1-3 | TRBV2 | CASSMGGTSGNTIYF | TGTGCCAGCAGCATGGGGGGGACCTCTGGAAACACCATATATTTT
NA | TRBD1 | 14 | TRBJ1-3 | TRBV28 | CASRPDRVGNTIYF | TGTGCCAGCAGACCAGACAGGGTTGGAAACACCATATATTTT
NA | TRBD2 | 14 | TRBJ2-7 | TRBV28 | CASARTSGTYEQYF | TGTGCCAGCGCCCGGACTAGCGGGACCTACGAGCAGTACTTC
NA | NA | 15 | TRBJ1-1 | TRBV5-1 | CASSLADRLDTEAFF | TGCGCCAGCAGCTTAGCCGACAGGCTGGACACTGAAGCTTTCTTT
NA | TRBD2 | 16 | TRBJ2-3 | TRBV14 | CASSHISLAGTDTQYF | TGTGCCAGCAGCCATATTTCGCTAGCGGGCACAGATACGCAGTATTTT
NA | NA | 16 | TRBJ1-2 | TRBV19 | CASSIDPQQGMRGYTF | TGTGCCAGTAGTATAGACCCCCAGCAGGGGATGAGGGGCTACACCTTC
NA | NA | 19 | TRBJ1-5 | TRBV6-1 | CASSAQSPGLFPLNQPQHF | TGTGCCAGCAGTGCCCAATCCCCTGGGCTCTTCCCCCTCAATCAGCCCCAGCATTTT
NA | NA | 14 | TRBJ2-1 | TRBV5-5 | CASSPAPPYNEQFF | TGTGCCAGCAGCCCCGCGCCGCCTTACAATGAGCAGTTCTTC
NA | NA | 15 | TRBJ1-1 | TRBV5-5 | CASSSPSLVNTEAFF | TGTGCCAGCAGCTCCCCCTCCCTAGTGAACACTGAAGCTTTCTTT
NA | TRBD2 | 15 | TRBJ2-7 | TRBV11-3 | CASSLDPGRGERQYF | TGTGCCAGCAGCTTAGACCCTGGGAGGGGCGAACGGCAGTACTTC
NA | NA | 18 | TRBJ1-2 | TRBV14 | CASSQENEGAGAYNGYTF | TGTGCCAGCAGCCAAGAAAACGAGGGAGCAGGGGCCTACAATGGCTACACCTTC
NA | TRBD2 | 14 | TRBJ2-7 | TRBV11-3 | CASSLGTSAYEQYF | TGTGCCAGCAGCCTAGGGACTAGCGCCTACGAGCAGTACTTC
NA | TRBD1 | 14 | TRBJ1-5 | TRBV18 | CASSPPGQDQPQHF | TGTGCCAGCTCACCTCCGGGACAGGATCAGCCCCAGCATTTT
NA | TRBD1 | 14 | TRBJ1-2 | TRBV5-5 | CASSLGTGDYGYTF | TGTGCCAGCAGCTTGGGGACAGGGGACTATGGCTACACCTTC
NA | NA | 14 | TRBJ1-1 | TRBV27 | CASSLSRVGTEAFF | TGTGCCAGCAGTTTATCGAGGGTGGGCACTGAAGCTTTCTTT
NA | TRBD2 | 13 | TRBJ2-1 | TRBV6-6 | CASISSGLDEQFF | TGTGCCAGTATATCTAGCGGCCTGGATGAGCAGTTCTTC
NA | TRBD1 | 14 | TRBJ1-2 | TRBV19 | CASNADRGHYGYTF | TGTGCCAGTAACGCGGACAGGGGACACTATGGCTACACCTTC
few | NA | 13 | TRBJ1-1 | TRBV6-5 | CASSYSRNTEAFF | TGTGCCAGCAGTTACTCTAGGAACACTGAAGCTTTCTTT
NA | TRBD1 | 14 | TRBJ2-5 | TRBV13 | CASSSRTGQETQYF | TGTGCCAGCAGCTCGCGGACAGGGCAAGAGACCCAGTACTTC
once | NA | 15 | TRBJ2-2 | TRBV7-3 | CASSLGQGGTGELFF | TGTGCCAGCAGCTTAGGGCAGGGGGGAACCGGGGAGCTGTTTTTT
few | NA | 13 | TRBJ1-1 | TRBV28 | CASSLGATAEAFF | TGTGCCAGCAGTCTCGGCGCCACAGCTGAAGCTTTCTTT
NA | TRBD1 | 15 | TRBJ2-2 | TRBV10-3 | CAIRGQGANTGELFF | TGTGCCATCAGGGGACAGGGGGCGAACACCGGGGAGCTGTTTTTT
NA | TRBD2 | 15 | TRBJ2-7 | TRBV6-5 | CASRLSGTSGYEQYF | TGTGCCAGCAGGCTATCAGGGACTAGCGGCTACGAGCAGTACTTC
few | NA | 14 | TRBJ2-5 | TRBV18 | CASSPSGSQETQYF | TGTGCCAGCTCACCCAGCGGGTCTCAAGAGACCCAGTACTTC
NA | TRBD2 | 15 | TRBJ2-1 | TRBV5-8 | CASSLAWEGLNEQFF | TGTGCCAGCAGCTTGGCGTGGGAGGGCCTGAATGAGCAGTTCTTC
NA | NA | 16 | TRBJ2-7 | TRBV10-3 | CAISDSLRGESGEQYF | TGTGCCATCAGTGATTCCTTAAGGGGCGAGTCCGGGGAGCAGTACTTC
NA | NA | 14 | TRBJ1-2 | TRBV6-5 | CASSRPGAGIGYTF | TGTGCCAGCAGCCGCCCGGGAGCCGGGATAGGCTACACCTTC
few | TRBD1 | 18 | TRBJ2-7 | TRBV23-1 | CASSQFPAWQGVTYEQYF | TGCGCCAGCAGTCAATTCCCGGCGTGGCAGGGGGTGACCTACGAGCAGTACTTC
NA | NA | 13 | TRBJ1-2 | TRBV5-1 | CASSSMGPEGYTF | TGCGCCAGCAGCTCCATGGGCCCAGAGGGCTACACCTTC
NA | TRBD1 | 13 | TRBJ2-1 | TRBV7-3 | CASSLQGAGEQFF | TGTGCCAGCAGCTTGCAGGGGGCGGGTGAGCAGTTCTTC
NA | TRBD1 | 15 | TRBJ2-7 | TRBV5-5 | CASSLEAGGMTEQYF | TGTGCCAGCAGCTTGGAGGCAGGGGGAATGACCGAGCAGTACTTC
NA | NA | 13 | TRBJ1-4 | TRBV11-2 | CAEGGAPNEKLFF | TGTGCCGAAGGGGGGGCGCCTAATGAAAAACTGTTTTTT
NA | NA | 12 | TRBJ2-3 | TRBV6-1 | CASGLSTDTQYF | TGTGCCAGTGGTCTATCCACAGATACGCAGTATTTT
NA | TRBD1 | 15 | TRBJ1-4 | TRBV14 | CASSPHRGTNEKLFF | TGTGCCAGCAGCCCCCACAGGGGAACTAATGAAAAACTGTTTTTT
few | TRBD2 | 15 | TRBJ2-5 | TRBV6-5 | CASSGGLAVQETQYF | TGTGCCAGCAGTGGGGGACTAGCGGTACAAGAGACCCAGTACTTC
NA | NA | 15 | TRBJ1-1 | TRBV6-5 | CASSAFIQGNTEAFF | TGTGCCAGCAGCGCATTTATTCAGGGGAACACTGAAGCTTTCTTT